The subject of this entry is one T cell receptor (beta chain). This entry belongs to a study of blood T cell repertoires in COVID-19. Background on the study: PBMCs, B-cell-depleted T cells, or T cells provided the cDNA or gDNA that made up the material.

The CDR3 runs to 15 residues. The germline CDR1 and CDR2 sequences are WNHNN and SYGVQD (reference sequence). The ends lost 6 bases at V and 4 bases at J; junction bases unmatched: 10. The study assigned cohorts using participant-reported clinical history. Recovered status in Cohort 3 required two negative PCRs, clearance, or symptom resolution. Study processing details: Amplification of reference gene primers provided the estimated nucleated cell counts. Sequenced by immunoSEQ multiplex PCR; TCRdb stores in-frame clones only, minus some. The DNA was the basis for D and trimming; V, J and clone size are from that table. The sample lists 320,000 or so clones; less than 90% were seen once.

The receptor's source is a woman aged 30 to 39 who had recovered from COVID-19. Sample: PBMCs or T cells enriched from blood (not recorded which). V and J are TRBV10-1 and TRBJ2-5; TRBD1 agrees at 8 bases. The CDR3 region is CASSNPGQGRETQYF. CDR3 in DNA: TGCGCCAGCAGCAACCCTGGACAGGGCAGAGAGACCCAGTACTTC.